The clone carrying this TCR beta chain is judged medium-sized (0.01 to 0.1%). The sorted Tregs were CD4+CD25+CD127-/low cells. TCRdb re-derived calls from the 5' RACE reads in MiXCR, one entry per CDR3 protein. Seen here are about 43,000 distinct CDR3 sequences, around a fifth observed once, and the top ten hold 4.3%. V shed 1 base and J shed 3 bases, with 10 bases lying between them. CDR1 LGHNA and CDR2 YNFKEQ come from the germline V gene. This CDR3 spans 15 amino acids. Material for sequencing was Tregs sorted from a lymph node. The receptor comes from a female donor with breast cancer. This sequence joins TRBV4-2 and TRBJ1-3; no firm D call. CDR3 protein: CASSQAAGVGNTIYF. The CDR3 region has the DNA TGTGCCAGCAGCCAAGCAGCCGGGGTTGGAAACACCATATATTTT.